A single sample gave rise to the 32 T cell receptor beta chains below, sequenced in a study of T cells in Graves' hyperthyroidism and ophthalmopathy (dated by TCRdb to 2018 to 2020). The library was generated by multiplex PCR. Sequencing was performed on an Illumina HiSeq 2000. TCR beta CDR3 regions were amplified from RNA transcripts. The TCR CDR3 was subjected to a first round of RT-PCR using the HTBI primer set and the Qiagen OneStep RT-PCR kit. The public reads were reanalyzed by TCRdb: fastp trimming at Q25, MiXCR alignment, in-frame beta chains only. Rows with a matching CDR3 protein are joined into one entry that keeps the most common DNA and genes. The table for this sample lists hundreds of thousands of distinct CDR3 sequences; 14% of them were counted only once. 9.5% to 13% of the sample comes from the top ten. The specimen sequenced was blood. These receptors all stem from a woman aged 18 to 35 with Graves' hyperthyroidism.

The V and J genes are TRBV30 and TRBJ2-7; TRBD1 might be the D (6 bases). CDR1 is GTSNPN and CDR2 is SVGIG in the germline V gene (reference sequence). The CDR3 spans 14 residues. Trimming stripped 3 bases from V and 0 bases from J, with 12 bases between. The DNA for the CDR3 is TGTGCCTGGAGGTTGACAGGAGACTCCTACGAGCAGTACTTC. Residues: CAWRLTGDSYEQYF.

V gene TRBV11-3 combines with J gene TRBJ1-6, with TRBD1 as a possible D gene (5 bases). The germline V gene has CDR1 SGHNT and CDR2 YENEEA. The length of the CDR3 is 17 residues. V was clipped by 10 bases and J by 1 base, with 20 bases between them. The CDR3 reads CATQAREMSSYNSPLHF. The CDR3 region has the DNA TGTGCCACCCAAGCCAGGGAAATGTCGTCCTATAATTCACCCCTCCACTTT. Supplemented by reference TRBV11-3 and TRBJ1-6, the full variable domain reads EAGVVQSPRYKIIEKKQPVAFWCNPISGHNTLYWYLQNLGQGPELLIRYENEEAVDDSQLPKDRFSAERLKGVDSTLKIQPAELGDSAVYLCATQAREMSSYNSPLHFGNGTRLTVT.

This clonotype occurred a few times. This chain joins TRBV20-1 and TRBJ1-1; D is unclear. This CDR3 is built from 13 residues. The germline V and J ends were trimmed by 6 bases and 5 bases, with 16 bases remaining between them. Germline lookup yields CDR1 DFQATT and CDR2 SNEGSKA (reference sequence). CDR3 sequence: CSARNLGRTEAFF. The CDR3 bases are TGCAGTGCCCGGAATTTAGGGCGGACTGAAGCTTTCTTT.

This clonotype occurred many times. A read error may explain this, as a much larger clone is one base away. The gene calls are TRBV3-1 and TRBJ2-7; no clear D gene. The CDR3 has 11 amino acids. V dropped 7 bases and J dropped 0 bases, with 4 bases sitting between them. Germline CDR1 is LGHDT and CDR2 is YNNKEL (reference sequence). CDR3 in amino acids: CASTLSYEQYF. CDR3 bases: TGTGCCAGCACCCTCTCCTACGAGCAGTACTTC.

This clonotype was recorded at least ten times. This sequence joins TRBV30 and TRBJ2-1; D unclear. Deletions cut 5 bases from V and 0 bases from J, with 11 bases between. Germline V gene lookup returns CDR1 GTSNPN and CDR2 SVGIG (reference sequence). This CDR3 has 14 residues. The CDR3 DNA reads as TGTGCCTGGGCGGACCCTAGCTCCTACAATGAGCAGTTCTTC. Translated, it gives CAWADPSSYNEQFF.

This clonotype was seen repeatedly, ten times or more. This chain connects TRBV15 to TRBJ2-1; D unclear. This CDR3 has 13 residues. V was pared by 1 base and J by 4 bases, with 5 bases between. CDR1 LNHNV and CDR2 YYDKDF come from the germline V gene (reference sequence). DNA for the CDR3: TGTGCCACCAGCAGAGGCCCATACAATGAGCAGTTCTTC. It yields the protein CATSRGPYNEQFF.

This clonotype was detected many times. A junction boundary mismatches the germline segment, possibly from a read error. This chain connects TRBV3-1 to TRBJ1-1; D may be TRBD1 (6 bases). The CDR3 length is 14 residues. Germline V CDR1 and CDR2: LGHDT, YNNKEL (reference sequence). DNA for the CDR3: TGTACCAGCAGCCAAGCTGGACAGTCGGCGGGAGCTTTCTTT. Residues: CTSSQAGQSAGAFF.

In this sample, this clonotype turned up once. This rearrangement joins TRBV19 to TRBJ2-3; D unresolved. Germline loops: CDR1 LNHDA, CDR2 SQIVND (reference sequence). V dropped 6 bases and J dropped 0 bases, with 7 bases sitting between them. This CDR3 contains 13 residues. The CDR3 nucleotides are TGTGCCAGTAGGCGAATTAGCACAGATACGCAGTATTTT. It yields the protein CASRRISTDTQYF.

This clonotype has ten or more counts. The chain carries TRBV2 and TRBJ2-1; 11 nucleotides match TRBD2. Germline-derived CDR1 and CDR2 are SNHLY and FYNNEI. The J segment lost 5 bases and the V segment lost 6 bases, leaving 9 bases of the junction unmatched. CDR3 length: 16 amino acids. The CDR3 bases are TGTGCCAGCAGCCGGGGACTAGCGGAGCTAAACAATGAGCAGTTCTTC. Translated, it gives CASSRGLAELNNEQFF. The full variable domain, its missing parts supplied by reference TRBV2 and TRBJ2-1, is EPEVTQTPSHQVTQMGQEVILRCVPISNHLYFYWYRQILGQKVEFLVSFYNNEISEKSEIFDDQFSVERPDGSNFTLKIRSTKLEDSAMYFCASSRGLAELNNEQFFGPGTRLTVL.

The table lists this clonotype with many counts. In nucleotides, the CDR3 is TGCAGTGCTAGAGCGCAAGAGATCCTAGCGGGAGGAGCCTCCTACACAGATACGCAGTATTTT. As protein: CSARAQEILAGGASYTDTQYF. The rearrangement links TRBV20-1 to TRBJ2-3; the match to TRBD2 covers 11 bases. The CDR3 totals 21 residues. V dropped 1 base and J dropped 2; count of bases not matched to a gene: 20. Germline-derived CDR1 and CDR2 are DFQATT and SNEGSKA (reference sequence).

The V gene is TRBV6-5, the J gene TRBJ2-2; a weak D match, TRBD1 (6 bases). Per the germline V gene, CDR1 is MNHEY and CDR2 is SVGAGI. V gave up 2 bases and J gave up 5 bases, with 18 bases separating them. CDR3 length: 17 amino acids. This CDR3 is CASSYEGRGSGTGELFF. As DNA, the CDR3 is TGTGCCAGCAGTTACGAGGGCAGGGGATCGGGGACCGGGGAGCTGTTTTTT.

V and J are TRBV5-1 and TRBJ2-1; TRBD2 might be the D (8 bases). In germline, CDR1 is SGHRS, CDR2 YFSETQ. CDR3 length: 19 amino acids. V shed 0 bases and J shed 8 bases, with 27 bases lying between them. Here the CDR3 DNA reads TGCGCCAGCAGCTTGGAGGGGGCCGTTACGGGACTAGATCCTTATGAGCAGTTCTTC. Its protein product is CASSLEGAVTGLDPYEQFF.

V and J are TRBV24-1 and TRBJ2-5, with TRBD1 identical over 7 bases. V was pared by 5 bases and J by 1 base, with 6 bases of the junction left unmatched. The CDR3 sequence is 15 residues long. CDR1 and CDR2 from the germline V gene are KGHDR and SFDVKD. CDR3 in DNA: TGTGCCACCAGTGTAGGGGGCAAAGTCCAAGAGACCCAGTACTTC. It specifies CATSVGGKVQETQYF.

This clonotype has at least ten counts. The chain couples TRBV7-2 to TRBJ2-1; tentatively, D is TRBD1 (6 bases). The CDR3 is 19 residues long. Germline V gene data show CDR1 as SGHTA and CDR2 as FQGNSA. V was clipped by 4 bases and J by 0 bases, with 22 bases between them. CDR3 coding DNA: TGTGCCAGCAGCTCCCCGGGACAAGGTGGATTTGCCTCCTACAATGAGCAGTTCTTC. This codes for CASSSPGQGGFASYNEQFF. The full variable domain, rest sourced from reference TRBV7-2 and TRBJ2-1, is GAGVSQSPSNKVTEKGKDVELRCDPISGHTALYWYRQSLGQGLEFLIYFQGNSAPDKSGLPSDRFSAERTGGSVSTLTIQRTQQEDSAVYLCASSSPGQGGFASYNEQFFGPGTRLTVL.

Details on this clonotype: The germline gene is not matched at one end of the junction; a read error may be the cause. The chain has TRBV6-1 and TRBJ1-4; D ambiguous. This CDR3 has 15 residues. CDR1 MNHNS and CDR2 SASEGT come from the germline V gene. DNA of the CDR3: TGTGCCAGCAGTGCCGATGGATCCCCTAACGAAAAACTGTTTTTT. This encodes CASSADGSPNEKLFF.

This clonotype was counted between two and nine times. This chain joins TRBV5-4 and TRBJ1-2; 11 bases are a match to TRBD1. Germline CDR1 reads SGHNT; CDR2 reads YYREEE (reference sequence). Trimming at V came to 4 bases and at J to 8 bases, leaving 10 bases not matched to a gene. The CDR3 has 15 residues. The CDR3 reads CASSIGQGAVGGYTF. In DNA form, the CDR3 reads TGTGCCAGCAGCATCGGACAGGGGGCAGTCGGGGGCTACACCTTC.

Comment on this clonotype: This may arise from a read error, as a much more abundant clone is one base away. V is TRBV10-3 and J is TRBJ2-3, with 7 bases that match TRBD2. The CDR3 contains 15 residues. Germline CDR1 ENHRY, CDR2 SYGVKD. Written as DNA, the CDR3 is TGTGCCATCGGTGATAGCGGGCCCACGGGAGATACGCAGTATTTT. Translated, it gives CAIGDSGPTGDTQYF.

This clonotype was counted ten times or more. The V and J genes are TRBV12-3 or TRBV12-4 and TRBJ1-2; 7 positions match TRBD1. J lost 4 bases, V lost 5 bases, and 7 bases had no gene match. This CDR3 has 14 amino acids. The CDR3 here is CASSEGQSFYGYTF. For the CDR3, the DNA is TGTGCCAGCAGTGAGGGACAGAGTTTCTATGGCTACACCTTC.

This chain connects TRBV12-5 to TRBJ2-5; 9 positions agree with TRBD2. Trimming at V came to 7 bases and at J to 5 bases, leaving 8 bases not matched to a gene. CDR1 and CDR2 from the germline V gene are LGHNT and FRNRAP. The CDR3 covers 14 residues. Written as DNA, the CDR3 is TGTGCTAGTGCACCTAGCGGGGCAGGGGAGACCCAGTACTTC. The encoded protein is CASAPSGAGETQYF.

The genes are TRBV20-1 and TRBJ2-4, with 7 bases that match TRBD1. V lost 6 bases, J lost 0 bases, and 14 bases stayed unmatched. CDR1 is DFQATT, CDR2 SNEGSKA, per germline (reference sequence). The CDR3 is 17 residues long. The CDR3 sequence is CSAKQPSSGGAKNIQYF. The CDR3, as DNA: TGCAGTGCAAAACAGCCCTCCTCAGGGGGAGCCAAAAACATTCAGTACTTC.

This clonotype was found many times. The V gene is TRBV7-8, the J gene TRBJ2-3; TRBD2 is a possible D gene (5 bases). Germline loops: CDR1 SGHVS, CDR2 FQNEAQ. The germline V and J ends were trimmed by 9 bases and 1 base, with 14 bases remaining between them. The CDR3 has 14 amino acids. CDR3 region: CASSVGAGTDTQYF. CDR3 DNA sequence: TGTGCCAGTTCCGTGGGAGCGGGCACAGATACGCAGTATTTT.

In this sample, this clonotype turned up a few times. The V gene is TRBV2, the J gene TRBJ1-1; D not resolved. Trimming took off 3 bases at V and 1 base at J, with 9 bases between the two ends. The CDR3 length is 14 residues. Germline assignment: CDR1 SNHLY and CDR2 FYNNEI. CDR3 sequence: CASSDRRQNTEAFF. The CDR3 bases are TGTGCCAGCAGTGATAGACGGCAGAACACTGAAGCTTTCTTT.

This chain uses TRBV28 with TRBJ2-1, with 11 bases aligning to TRBD2. Germline values: CDR1 MDHEN, CDR2 SYDVKM. V was pared by 5 bases and J by 5 bases, with 11 bases of the junction left unmatched. CDR3 length: 17 residues. Written as DNA, the CDR3 is TGTGCCAGCAGTGGGCCCCTCGCTAGCGGGAGGAACAATGAGCAGTTCTTC. This codes for CASSGPLASGRNNEQFF.

This clonotype showed up many times. The chain has TRBV6-2 or TRBV6-3 and TRBJ2-7; perhaps D is TRBD1 or TRBD2 (5 bases each). The CDR3 is made up of 13 amino acids. Trimming shortened V by 5 bases and J by 7 bases, and 15 bases separated the two germline ends. Germline V gene sequence: CDR1 MNHEY, CDR2 SVGEGT. The CDR3 reads CASSRDGIREQYF. In nucleotides, the CDR3 is TGTGCCAGCAGTCGGGACGGCATCAGGGAGCAGTACTTC.

This clonotype was recorded many times. V gene TRBV18 combines with J gene TRBJ1-1; weak D call: TRBD1 (6 bases). CDR3 length: 15 amino acids. CDR1 KGHSH and CDR2 LQKENI come from the germline V gene. V was clipped by 3 bases and J by 1 base, with 12 bases between them. CDR3 region: CASSPRTGKNTEAFF. The CDR3 DNA reads as TGTGCCAGCTCACCCCGAACAGGGAAGAACACTGAAGCTTTCTTT.

This clonotype showed up just a few times. The CDR3: CASSIPRSAKGNEQFF. The CDR3 DNA sequence: TGTGCCAGTAGTATCCCCCGGTCCGCGAAGGGCAATGAGCAGTTCTTC. The chain has TRBV19 and TRBJ2-1; D gene unclear. Trimming shortened V by 3 bases and J by 6 bases, and 18 bases separated the two germline ends. Germline loops: CDR1 LNHDA, CDR2 SQIVND (reference sequence). This CDR3 has 16 amino acids.

J is TRBJ2-3 and V is TRBV6-1; D is uncertain. V lost 4 bases and J lost 0, with 11 bases in between. The CDR3 runs to 15 residues. Per germline, CDR1 MNHNS and CDR2 SASEGT. This CDR3 is CASSGRSASTDTQYF. In DNA, the CDR3 is TGTGCCAGCAGTGGGCGTTCGGCTAGCACAGATACGCAGTATTTT.

This clonotype has only a few counts. The chain recombines TRBV13 with TRBJ1-4, with D uncertain. The CDR3 is 18 amino acids. V dropped 5 bases and J dropped 0 bases, with 19 bases sitting between them. Germline V gives CDR1 PRHDT, CDR2 FYEKMQ (reference sequence). The CDR3 nucleotides are TGTGCCAGCAGCCTCCGACGGCTAGATTGGGCAACTAATGAAAAACTGTTTTTT. Protein sequence: CASSLRRLDWATNEKLFF.

This clonotype was detected ten times or more. V gene TRBV11-2 combines with J gene TRBJ2-1; no firm D call. CDR1 is SGHAT, CDR2 FQNNGV, per germline. The CDR3 is made up of 16 amino acids. Trimming removed 1 base from V and 1 base from J, with 11 bases in between. The CDR3 DNA is TGTGCCAGCAGCTTAGGTCTCTGGAGTTCCTACAATGAGCAGTTCTTC. Residues: CASSLGLWSSYNEQFF.

Here the CDR3 DNA reads TGCAGCGTTCGAGACCAGAACGGGAGCGGGTTTCAGTACTTC. Translating it yields CSVRDQNGSGFQYF. The rearrangement uses TRBV29-1 and TRBJ2-4, with D tentatively TRBD2 (6 bases). The V end was cut by 5 bases, the J end by 11 bases, with 22 bases between. CDR1 and CDR2 from the germline V gene are SQVTM and ANQGSEA. CDR3 length: 14 residues.

This clonotype was observed a handful of times. The chain carries TRBV5-1 and TRBJ2-3; D not certain. CDR1 is SGHRS and CDR2 is YFSETQ in the germline V gene. The V end was cut by 4 bases, the J end by 2 bases, with 11 bases between. The CDR3 contains 14 residues. The chain's CDR3 is CASSLLYNTDTQYF. The CDR3 region has the DNA TGCGCCAGCAGCCTGCTTTATAACACAGATACGCAGTATTTT. Supplemented by reference TRBV5-1 and TRBJ2-3, the full variable domain reads KAGVTQTPRYLIKTRGQQVTLSCSPISGHRSVSWYQQTPGQGLQFLFEYFSETQRNKGNFPGRFSGRQFSNSRSEMNVSTLELGDSALYLCASSLLYNTDTQYFGPGTRLTVL.

This clonotype was picked up a small number of times. The rearrangement uses TRBV19 and TRBJ2-3; D could derive from TRBD1 or TRBD2 (5 bases each). Germline V CDR1 and CDR2: LNHDA, SQIVND (reference sequence). V was trimmed by 4 bases and J by 2 bases, leaving 19 bases between them. The CDR3 extends over 17 amino acids. In DNA, the CDR3 is TGTGCCAGTAGTACCCCGTCGGAAGGGGACCCCACAGATACGCAGTATTTT. The encoded protein is CASSTPSEGDPTDTQYF.